Given below is one TCR beta chain in context. Libraries were prepared by immunoSEQ multiplex PCR; TCRdb keeps only in-frame clonotypes and omits some of them. This table holds some 160,000 clones, about 92% found once. This entry belongs to a study of T cell responses to AZD1222 COVID-19 vaccine. Per the germline V gene, CDR1 is ENHRY and CDR2 is SYGVKD. The CDR3 consists of 15 residues. The trim removed 7 bases at V and 8 bases at J, leaving 11 bases unmatched. The source of this sequence is an adult in good health. This chain links TRBV10-3 with TRBJ1-6; 7 bases line up with TRBD1. Material: peripheral blood, obtained on day 0 of AZD1222 vaccination. CDR3 in amino acids: CAINNRGQQDSPLHF. DNA for the CDR3: TGTGCCATCAACAACAGGGGACAGCAGGATTCACCCCTCCACTTT.